Listed below are T cell receptor beta chains from one sample, sequenced in a study of vaccination effects on CD4 cells after COVID-19. The data were produced by immunoSEQ multiplex PCR, yet TCRdb's version contains in-frame clones alone and is incomplete. Of over 50,000 clones in the sample, more than 70% were seen once. No antigen has been identified for these receptors. Sequences were derived from CD4+ T cells from PBMCs cultured with HCoV-229E spike peptides, sampled after COVID-19 vaccination. These receptors all stem from a human donor who received a COVID-19 vaccine. The CDR3 runs from the conserved cysteine through the conserved F or W. The D gene is left open where the match is weak. Clone size, where shown, is once, few, many, or a class for clones that have expanded.

clone size,J gene,V gene,D gene,CDR3 protein,CDR3 DNA
.,TRBJ2-4,TRBV5-4,.,CASSLVGDSIQYF,TGTGCCAGCAGCCTCGTGGGGGATTCCATTCAGTACTTC
.,TRBJ2-1,TRBV28,TRBD1,CASSATGGSYNEQFF,TGTGCCAGCAGTGCCACAGGGGGCTCCTACAATGAGCAGTTCTTC
few,TRBJ2-1,TRBV11-2,.,CASSLGGYINEQFF,TGTGCCAGCAGCTTAGGGGGATATATCAATGAGCAGTTCTTC
.,TRBJ2-3,TRBV27,TRBD2,CASSSGLAGVTDTQYF,TGTGCCAGCAGTTCGGGACTAGCGGGTGTCACAGATACGCAGTATTTT
.,TRBJ1-1,TRBV5-4,TRBD1,CASRDRASNTEAFF,TGTGCCAGCAGAGACAGGGCGAGCAACACTGAAGCTTTCTTT
.,TRBJ2-2,TRBV5-1,.,CASSLEVSRRGAAGELFF,TGCGCCAGCAGCTTGGAAGTCTCCAGGAGGGGGGCGGCCGGGGAGCTGTTTTTT
.,TRBJ2-3,TRBV11-3,.,CASSPDSGAGALSDTQYF,TGTGCCAGCAGCCCAGACAGTGGCGCAGGGGCGCTGTCAGATACGCAGTATTTT
.,TRBJ2-1,TRBV7-3,TRBD2,CASSFQSGGAEQFF,TGTGCCAGCAGCTTCCAGAGCGGGGGGGCCGAGCAGTTCTTC
.,TRBJ1-3,TRBV30,.,CAWSVLGAREGSGNTIYF,TGTGCCTGGAGTGTTCTAGGGGCCAGGGAGGGTTCTGGAAACACCATATATTTT
.,TRBJ2-1,TRBV9,.,CASKRVISYNEQFF,TGTGCCAGTAAGAGGGTGATCTCCTACAATGAGCAGTTCTTC
once,TRBJ2-2,TRBV6-5,.,CASSYLAGELFF,TGTGCCAGCAGTTATCTGGCCGGGGAGCTGTTTTTT
once,TRBJ1-1,TRBV28,TRBD1,CASTVTGTGNVAFF,TGTGCCAGCACCGTGACCGGGACAGGGAACGTTGCTTTCTTT
.,TRBJ1-6,TRBV7-2,TRBD1,CASSSQTGRQGGSPLHF,TGTGCCAGCAGCTCCCAAACCGGCAGACAGGGAGGTTCACCCCTCCACTTT
.,TRBJ2-5,TRBV29-1,.,CSGGRPQETQYF,TGCAGCGGGGGGAGACCCCAAGAGACCCAGTACTTC
.,TRBJ2-5,TRBV24-1,.,CATRPGPNQETQYF,TGTGCCACCAGACCGGGCCCGAACCAAGAGACCCAGTACTTC
once,TRBJ1-2,TRBV6-5,.,CASRSSDSRGYTF,TGTGCCAGCAGAAGTTCAGATTCGCGTGGCTACACCTTC
once,TRBJ2-2,TRBV5-1,TRBD2,CASSHSGKNTGELFF,TGCGCCAGCTCCCACAGCGGGAAGAACACCGGGGAGCTGTTTTTT
.,TRBJ2-2,TRBV5-6,.,CASSLTTGVNTGELFF,TGTGCCAGCAGCTTAACGACAGGCGTAAACACCGGGGAGCTGTTTTTT
once,TRBJ2-3,TRBV7-8,TRBD2,CASSFTSGRVDTQYF,TGTGCCAGCAGCTTTACCAGCGGGAGGGTAGATACGCAGTATTTT
.,TRBJ1-2,TRBV18,TRBD1,CASSPKGTGANYGYTF,TGTGCCAGCTCCCCGAAAGGGACAGGGGCGAACTATGGCTACACCTTC
.,TRBJ1-3,TRBV28,.,CASIEGAGNTIYF,TGTGCCAGCATTGAGGGAGCTGGAAACACCATATATTTT
.,TRBJ1-2,TRBV7-2,.,CASSPTGSGYGYTF,TGTGCCAGCAGCCCTACAGGGTCGGGGTATGGCTACACCTTC
.,TRBJ2-6,TRBV6-2/TRBV6-3,TRBD1,CASSKSRGSDSGANVLTF,TGTGCCAGCAGTAAATCCAGGGGGTCCGACTCTGGGGCCAACGTCCTGACTTTC
.,TRBJ2-5,TRBV18,.,CASSKTRGETQYF,TGTGCCAGCTCAAAGACCCGAGGGGAGACCCAGTACTTC
.,TRBJ2-5,TRBV7-9,.,CASSSSGTRLETQYF,TGTGCCAGCAGTTCCTCTGGGACCAGGCTAGAGACCCAGTACTTC
.,TRBJ2-1,TRBV5-1,TRBD2,CASSSWTSGGHSSYNEQFF,TGCGCCAGCAGCTCCTGGACTAGCGGGGGCCATAGCTCCTACAATGAGCAGTTCTTC
.,TRBJ2-1,TRBV19,TRBD1,CASSIVRDRGYNEQFF,TGTGCCAGTAGTATAGTTAGGGACAGGGGCTACAATGAGCAGTTCTTC
.,TRBJ1-5,TRBV19,.,CASSKLGLSNQPQHF,TGTGCCAGTAGTAAGCTAGGACTTAGCAATCAGCCCCAGCATTTT
once,TRBJ2-3,TRBV7-3,.,CASRDGASTDTQYF,TGTGCCAGTAGGGATGGGGCAAGCACAGATACGCAGTATTTT
few,TRBJ1-2,TRBV30,.,CAWSVLYGYTF,TGTGCCTGGAGTGTCCTCTATGGCTACACCTTC
.,TRBJ2-2,TRBV7-7,.,CASSLAGAGELFF,TGTGCCAGCAGCTTAGCTGGGGCCGGGGAGCTGTTTTTT
.,TRBJ2-3,TRBV28,.,CASSFDPSTDTQYF,TGTGCCAGCAGTTTTGATCCTAGCACAGATACGCAGTATTTT
once,TRBJ2-3,TRBV24-1,.,CATSDPGATDTQYF,TGTGCCACCAGTGATCCGGGCGCCACAGATACGCAGTATTTT
.,TRBJ1-1,TRBV18,TRBD1,CASSSTTGGNTEAFF,TGTGCCAGCTCATCGACGACAGGGGGGAACACTGAAGCTTTCTTT
.,TRBJ2-5,TRBV12-3/TRBV12-4,.,CASSLTVETQYF,TGTGCCAGCAGTTTAACCGTCGAGACCCAGTACTTC
.,TRBJ1-2,TRBV18,.,CASSPMARTGYTF,TGTGCCAGCTCACCAATGGCCCGAACTGGCTACACCTTC
few,TRBJ1-2,TRBV7-9,.,CASSPGQGYTF,TGTGCCAGCAGCCCCGGGCAGGGCTACACCTTC
.,TRBJ1-6,TRBV6-2/TRBV6-3,.,CASSYVQGYNSPLHF,TGTGCCAGCAGTTACGTACAGGGCTATAATTCACCCCTCCACTTT
few,TRBJ2-1,TRBV5-5,.,CASSLASGRSFEQFF,TGTGCCAGCAGCTTGGCCTCGGGACGGAGTTTTGAGCAGTTCTTC
.,TRBJ1-1,TRBV10-2,.,CASKLSSRGNTEAFF,TGCGCCAGCAAGCTAAGTAGTCGGGGTAACACTGAAGCTTTCTTT